This TCR beta chain is drawn from a study of cytomegalovirus exposure and HLA in healthy donors (dated by TCRdb to 2017 to 2019). Turning to the overall study: According to a later analysis, one platform produced both the approximately 110 validation repertoires and the approximately 670 repertoires of the first cohort. The study was designed to test whether signatures of past pathogen exposure could be identified by cataloging public T cell receptors. A separate validation cohort of roughly 120 different subjects was used in addition to the approximately 700-subject first cohort. To predict cytomegalovirus infection status, the study combined high-throughput TCR immunosequencing, statistical association of individual TCRs with disease status, and machine learning. What the research found in general, with its limitations: In the study, roughly 160 TCR beta chains were listed as associated with cytomegalovirus. According to the authors, the approach could potentially be generalized to other disease states and immunological phenotypes. The validation cohort had no HLA typing available for a later analysis, so co-occurrence within that cohort was assessed over all 130 or so repertoires. In vitro tests confirmed that three of the cytomegalovirus-associated TCR beta chains recognize cytomegalovirus antigens. While some public TCRs were present in many individuals, most TCR sequences turned up only very rarely across donors. In both the original and validation cohorts, the classifier was reported to diagnose cytomegalovirus status with high specificity and sensitivity. A later analysis found that TCRs clustered in the first cohort also tended to co-occur in the 95 to 150 validation repertoires, with 90% to 95% of cluster scores above 0.

A remark on this clone: The antigen it recognizes is unknown. No much larger clone is present one base from it, and per-base qualities are unavailable.

Donors formed part of the validation cohort, which comprised about 130 subjects and was distinct from the first cohort of 670 or so subjects. The library was produced with the immunoSEQ multiplex PCR assay. Per the authors' processing: A statistical classification framework was built for diagnosing cytomegalovirus status from the catalog of TCR beta chain sequences. TCRdb took over this immuneACCESS table, retaining in-frame rearrangements with V and J assigned. Such tables are incomplete; in checked studies, under half of the missing clones stem from an unresolved V gene, and the remainder is unexplained. That table furnishes V, J and clone size, whereas the DNA furnished D and trimming. A total of about 65,000 clones appear in this sample, 90% to 95% of them only once. The ten biggest clones cover around 1.4% of the sample. The germline V gene encodes CDR1 SGHNT and CDR2 YENEEA. Cut back by 6 bases and 7 bases, the V and J ends lie 15 bases apart. The CDR3 has 13 amino acids, counting the end cysteine and phenylalanine. Of all the DNA, just the CDR3 is kept, 39 bases in frame from base 1.

The V gene is TRBV11-3 and the J gene is TRBJ1-1; the D gene is perhaps TRBD1, on 5 matching bases. The sequencing sample was made of PBMCs. This receptor was obtained from a woman aged 18-29 years in good health and CMV-seronegative. The CDR3 reads as follows: CASSLGAPVEAFF. The DNA sequence is as follows: TGTGCCAGCAGTCTAGGGGCCCCGGTTGAAGCTTTCTTT.